These 21 T cell receptor beta chains were sequenced from one sample in a study of cytomegalovirus exposure and HLA in healthy donors. Use of 60 Vbeta and 13 Jbeta primers characterized the PCR. Here immunoSEQ multiplex PCR was the method, and the copy in TCRdb shows in-frame clones only, minus some. Of about 150,000 clones listed, around 80% were seen once; the top ten hold roughly 13%. Sequencing was done on a sample of PBMCs. Every receptor here comes from a woman between 45 and 65 years old in good health and CMV-seropositive.

This chain connects TRBV7-6 to TRBJ2-3; 12 bases are shared with TRBD2. The CDR3 is 16 amino acids. Germline V gene lookup returns CDR1 SGHVS and CDR2 FNYEAQ. Trimming at V came to 5 bases and at J to 3 bases, leaving 6 bases not matched to a gene. CDR3 coding DNA: TGTGCCAGCAGCCAGACTAGCGGGGGCCTTACAGATACGCAGTATTTT. Protein sequence: CASSQTSGGLTDTQYF.

The chain recombines TRBV7-6 with TRBJ1-1, with 10 bases lining up with TRBD1. In germline, CDR1 is SGHVS, CDR2 FNYEAQ. V trimming: 5 bases; J trimming: 4 bases; junction bases outside the gene matches: 4. This CDR3 spans 14 amino acids. The CDR3 protein is CASSPGTGATEAFF. CDR3 sequence (DNA): TGTGCCAGCAGCCCGGGGACAGGGGCCACTGAAGCTTTCTTT.

The genes are TRBV25-1 and TRBJ1-4, with unresolved D. V shed 7 bases and J shed 7 bases, with 13 bases lying between them. This CDR3 is 13 amino acids long. Looked up from germline, CDR1 is MGHDK and CDR2 is SYGVNS. The CDR3 bases are TGTGCCAGCAAAAGAGGTTCGGGTGAAAAACTGTTTTTT. Encoded protein: CASKRGSGEKLFF.

The chain carries TRBV27 and TRBJ2-1; perhaps TRBD1 as D (6 bases). Germline loops: CDR1 MNHEY, CDR2 SMNVEV (reference sequence). V was shortened by 6 bases and J by 0 bases, with 12 bases between the two germline ends. The CDR3 contains 15 residues. This CDR3 reads CASRSTGLSYNEQFF. CDR3 DNA sequence: TGTGCCAGCAGATCGACAGGCCTCTCCTACAATGAGCAGTTCTTC.

J is TRBJ1-3 and V is TRBV6-1, with D uncertain. This CDR3 is 14 amino acids long. V was trimmed by 6 bases and J by 0 bases, leaving 9 bases between them. From germline, CDR1 is MNHNS and CDR2 SASEGT. CDR3 sequence (DNA): TGTGCCAGCAGCGTAGGAGTCTCTGGAAACACCATATATTTT. Residues: CASSVGVSGNTIYF.

V gene TRBV10-2 combines with J gene TRBJ2-7; D is perhaps TRBD2 (5 bases). The CDR3 loop spans 15 amino acids. Trimming took 9 bases from V and 1 from J, leaving 19 bases between them. CDR1 and CDR2 (germline): WSHSY, SAAADI. The CDR3 loop is CASTPAGGRSYEQYF. The CDR3 DNA reads as TGCGCCAGTACACCGGCGGGTGGTAGGTCCTACGAGCAGTACTTC.

This clone was detected a few times. This rearrangement joins TRBV29-1 to TRBJ2-1, with 12 bases lining up with TRBD1. V was clipped by 5 bases and J by 7 bases; unmatched bases: 3. The germline gives CDR1 SQVTM, CDR2 ANQGSEA. There are 13 residues in the CDR3. The CDR3 protein is CSVWDRGRNEQFF. The DNA of the CDR3 is TGCAGCGTTTGGGACAGGGGGCGAAATGAGCAGTTCTTC.

The chain uses TRBV29-1 and TRBJ2-2, with 9 nucleotides matching TRBD1. The CDR3 covers 17 residues. Trimming at V came to 4 bases and at J to 2 bases, leaving 11 bases not matched to a gene. The V gene's germline CDR1 is SQVTM and CDR2 ANQGSEA. CDR3 coding DNA: TGCAGCGTTGCCTCCGGATGGGGACAGGGAAACACCGGGGAGCTGTTTTTT. Residues: CSVASGWGQGNTGELFF.

The chain recombines TRBV5-1 with TRBJ1-2; 11 bases map to TRBD1. J gave up 4 bases and V 5 bases, and 13 bases lay outside the gene matches. The CDR3 extends over 17 amino acids. CDR1 and CDR2 (germline): SGHRS, YFSETQ. The CDR3 region is CASSSGTGGRLSYGYTF. CDR3 nucleotide sequence: TGCGCCAGCAGTTCCGGGACAGGGGGAAGATTGAGCTATGGCTACACCTTC.

In DNA form, the CDR3 reads TGCGCCAGCAGCTTGGACGGGTACTACGAGCAGTACTTC. Residues: CASSLDGYYEQYF. V is TRBV5-1 and J is TRBJ2-7; D not resolved. Germline CDR1 SGHRS, CDR2 YFSETQ. This CDR3 region has 13 residues. V gave up 0 bases and J gave up 3 bases, with 7 bases separating them.

The chain combines TRBV18 with TRBJ1-4; D uncertain. The length of the CDR3 is 14 residues. Germline V gene sequence: CDR1 KGHSH, CDR2 LQKENI. Trimming shortened V by 5 bases and J by 6 bases, and 13 bases separated the two germline ends. The CDR3 DNA is TGTGCCAGCTCAACCTTACCGGGTGATGAAAAACTGTTTTTT. It encodes CASSTLPGDEKLFF.

This chain links TRBV7-3 with TRBJ2-7, with TRBD2 as a possible D gene (5 bases). The germline V gene encodes CDR1 SGHTA and CDR2 FQGTGA. With 4 bases removed from V and 4 bases from J, the gap between germline ends came to 20 bases. This CDR3 is 16 amino acids long. Here the CDR3 DNA reads TGTGCCAGCAGCTCCACCCGGGGTCCCATCGAATACGAGCAGTACTTC. It encodes CASSSTRGPIEYEQYF.

This clone was counted a few times. The rearrangement links TRBV13 to TRBJ2-4, with TRBD2 as a possible D gene (7 bases). Trimming took off 5 bases at V and 7 bases at J, with 21 bases between the two ends. The CDR3 extends over 16 amino acids. Germline CDR1 reads PRHDT; CDR2 reads FYEKMQ (reference sequence). The DNA for the CDR3 is TGTGCCAGCAGCGCCCGTCGCCGGGGGCGGGAGAACATTCAGTACTTC. Amino acid sequence: CASSARRRGRENIQYF.

The V gene is TRBV4-1, the J gene TRBJ2-5, with TRBD2 matching 11 bases. V was pared by 2 bases and J by 1 base, with 9 bases of the junction left unmatched. Per the germline V gene, CDR1 is MGHRA and CDR2 is YSYEKL. There are 18 residues in the CDR3. CDR3 bases: TGCGCCAGCAGCCAAACTCATCTAGCGGGGGGAGGCCAAGAGACCCAGTACTTC. The encoded protein is CASSQTHLAGGGQETQYF.

The J gene is TRBJ2-7, the V gene TRBV30, with D perhaps TRBD2 (6 bases). CDR3 length: 13 amino acids. V gave up 3 bases and J gave up 6 bases, with 15 bases separating them. Germline assignment: CDR1 GTSNPN and CDR2 SVGIG (reference sequence). The CDR3, as DNA: TGTGCCTGGAGCAAAGGGGCGGAGGGCGAGCAGTACTTC. It yields the protein CAWSKGAEGEQYF.

V usage is TRBV6-1 and J usage is TRBJ2-7; TRBD2 matches at 10 bases. With V trimmed by 10 bases and J by 7 bases, 10 bases remained unmatched. CDR3 length: 13 amino acids. From germline, CDR1 is MNHNS and CDR2 SASEGT. Here the CDR3 reads CATGASGGREQYF. DNA of the CDR3: TGTGCCACCGGGGCTAGCGGGGGCCGAGAGCAGTACTTC.

About this clone: Compared with germline, one end of the junction differs, possibly owing to a read error. The rearrangement uses TRBV7-9 and TRBJ1-2; 9 nucleotides match TRBD1. Per germline, CDR1 SEHNR and CDR2 FQNEAQ (reference sequence). The CDR3 is made up of 14 amino acids. In nucleotides, the CDR3 is TGTTCCAGCAGCGTCCGGGACAGGGACTATGGCTACACCTTC. Translation gives CSSSVRDRDYGYTF. Supplemented by reference TRBV7-9 and TRBJ1-2, the full variable domain reads DTGVSQNPRHKITKRGQNVTFRCDPISEHNRLYWYRQTLGQGPEFLTYFQNEAQLEKSRLLSDRFSAERPKGSFSTLEIQRTEQGDSAMYLCSSSVRDRDYGYTFGSGTRLTVV.

The chain links TRBV6-1 to TRBJ2-2; TRBD1 matches at 10 bases. V lost 5 bases and J lost 6; bases outside the gene matches: 6. From germline, CDR1 is MNHNS and CDR2 SASEGT. The CDR3 contains 15 residues. The CDR3 DNA reads TGTGCCAGCAGTATCCGGGACAGGGGATCCGGGGAGCTGTTTTTT. Protein sequence: CASSIRDRGSGELFF.

This chain connects TRBV30 to TRBJ2-5; perhaps TRBD1 as D (6 bases). V lost 3 bases, J lost 0 bases, and 8 bases lay in between. Germline lookup yields CDR1 GTSNPN and CDR2 SVGIG (reference sequence). CDR3 size: 13 residues. CDR3 sequence (DNA): TGTGCCTGGAGGGGGGACAACCAAGAGACCCAGTACTTC. Translating it yields CAWRGDNQETQYF.

V is TRBV11-1 and J is TRBJ1-1; D is perhaps TRBD1 (5 bases). The CDR3 spans 14 residues. CDR1 is SGHAT, CDR2 FQDESV, per germline (reference sequence). The V end was cut by 4 bases, the J end by 1 base, with 10 bases between. The CDR3 protein is CASSYRPGNTEAFF. As DNA, the CDR3 is TGTGCCAGCAGCTACAGGCCAGGGAACACTGAAGCTTTCTTT.

The genes are TRBV7-8 and TRBJ2-7; TRBD1 matches at 9 bases. The CDR3 spans 15 residues. The germline gives CDR1 SGHVS, CDR2 FQNEAQ. J gave up 0 bases and V 5 bases, and 5 bases lay outside the gene matches. The CDR3 is CASSPSGQGSYEQYF. CDR3 sequence (DNA): TGTGCCAGCAGCCCTTCGGGACAGGGCTCCTACGAGCAGTACTTC.